This T cell receptor beta chain was retrieved from a study of T cells after yellow fever vaccination. A process of 5'RACE template switching, which added a universal primer site and UMIs, was used to make TCR cDNA. TCRdb reprocessed the 5' RACE reads with MiXCR, giving one entry per CDR3 protein. This sample has about 350,000 distinct CDR3 sequences, with about 4% found just once. With 5 bases clipped from V and 11 bases from J, the junction kept 14 bases outside the gene matches. Germline CDR1 SGHVS, CDR2 FNYEAQ. This CDR3 is 16 amino acids long. This chain joins TRBV7-6 and TRBJ1-6; 8 nucleotides match TRBD1. This sample comprised PBMCs, obtained 5 days after the yellow fever booster vaccination. This sequence was found in a young man who received the YFV17D yellow fever vaccine. Here the CDR3 reads CASSQGGSGQGAPLHF. The CDR3 DNA reads TGTGCCAGCAGCCAAGGGGGTTCAGGACAGGGAGCACCCCTCCACTTT.